The clone carrying this T cell receptor beta chain was counted between two and nine times. Antigen unknown. The sample is drawn from a study of STAT3 mutations in large granular lymphocyte leukemia. Findings and caveats of the study: Differing intervals and regimens complicate linking therapy response to clone burden. Every T-LGLL patient had at least one immunodominant TCRbeta clonotype. In about 30% of the 18 patients, new TCR clonotypes emerged after therapy. In several patients, dominant TCR clone burden exceeded STAT3 mutant burden. A small but highly pathogenic clone may have been missed.

The assay was immunoSEQ multiplex PCR, and TCRdb's table has in-frame clones only and misses some. The data hold approximately 29,000 clones, with approximately 86% observed a single time. CDR3 length: 15 amino acids. V lost 3 bases to trimming and J lost 5 bases, with 16 bases between them. In germline, CDR1 is SGDLS, CDR2 YYNGEE. The sequence came from a man between 60 and 75 years old with T-cell large granular lymphocyte leukemia. Some clones in this sample may be carry-over from other donors' samples. Sequences were obtained from peripheral blood mononuclear cells. V is TRBV9 and J is TRBJ2-3; maybe TRBD2 (5 bases). The CDR3 DNA sequence: TGTGCCAGCAGCGAGGAGGACTTCGGAGGAGATACGCAGTATTTT. Protein sequence: CASSEEDFGGDTQYF.